This TCR beta chain was identified during a study of blood T cell repertoires in COVID-19. At the level of the study: Both acute and convalescent COVID-19 samples were obtained from the United States, Italy and Spain.

V dropped 5 bases and J dropped 7 bases, with 20 bases sitting between them. The CDR3 is 15 amino acids. Per the germline V gene, CDR1 is SEHNR and CDR2 is FQNEAQ (reference sequence). Sequencing used immunoSEQ multiplex PCR; TCRdb keeps in-frame clones, though not all of them. The data show about 220,000 clones, more than 75% seen once. The rearrangement uses TRBV7-9 and TRBJ1-2; a possible D gene is TRBD1 (5 bases). The sequence derives from a human donor in a cohort sampled during active COVID-19. The sequenced material came from peripheral blood. The CDR3 reads CASSPLQGWVRGYTF. CDR3 in DNA: TGTGCCAGCAGCCCGCTCCAGGGATGGGTGCGTGGCTACACCTTC.